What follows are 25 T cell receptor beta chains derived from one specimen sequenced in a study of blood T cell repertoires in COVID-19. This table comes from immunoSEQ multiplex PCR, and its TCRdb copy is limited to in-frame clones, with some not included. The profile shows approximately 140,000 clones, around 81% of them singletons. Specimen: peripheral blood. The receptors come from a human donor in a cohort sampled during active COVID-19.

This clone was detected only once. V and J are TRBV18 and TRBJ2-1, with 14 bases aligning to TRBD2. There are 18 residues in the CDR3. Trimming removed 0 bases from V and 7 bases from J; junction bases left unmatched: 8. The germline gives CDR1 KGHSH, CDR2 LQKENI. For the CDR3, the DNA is TGTGCCAGCTCACCACCCCGACTAGCGGGAGGGTCAGGGAATGAGCAGTTCTTC. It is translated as CASSPPRLAGGSGNEQFF.

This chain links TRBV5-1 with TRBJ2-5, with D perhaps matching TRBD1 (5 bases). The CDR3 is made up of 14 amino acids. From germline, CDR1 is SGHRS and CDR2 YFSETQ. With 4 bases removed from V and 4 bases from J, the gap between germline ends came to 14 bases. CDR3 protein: CASSVGHGPETQYF. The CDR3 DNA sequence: TGCGCCAGCAGCGTGGGGCATGGTCCAGAGACCCAGTACTTC. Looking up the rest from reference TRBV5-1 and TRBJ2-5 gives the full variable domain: KAGVTQTPRYLIKTRGQQVTLSCSPISGHRSVSWYQQTPGQGLQFLFEYFSETQRNKGNFPGRFSGRQFSNSRSEMNVSTLELGDSALYLCASSVGHGPETQYFGPGTRLLVL.

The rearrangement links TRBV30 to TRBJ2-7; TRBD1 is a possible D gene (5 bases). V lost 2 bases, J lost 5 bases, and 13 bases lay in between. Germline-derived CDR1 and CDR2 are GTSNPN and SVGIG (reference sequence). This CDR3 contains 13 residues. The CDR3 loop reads CAWSPWTLDEQYF. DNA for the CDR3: TGTGCCTGGAGTCCCTGGACATTAGACGAGCAGTACTTC.

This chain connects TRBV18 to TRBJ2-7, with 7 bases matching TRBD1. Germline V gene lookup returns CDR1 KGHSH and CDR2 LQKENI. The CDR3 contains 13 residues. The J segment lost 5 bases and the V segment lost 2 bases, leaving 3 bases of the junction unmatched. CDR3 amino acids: CASSPDRANEQYF. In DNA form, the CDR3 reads TGTGCCAGCTCACCAGACAGGGCCAACGAGCAGTACTTC.

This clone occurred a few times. The CDR3, as DNA: TGTGCCAGCAGTTCTTTTGCAGGGATCTCCTACGAGCAGTACTTC. This sequence encodes CASSSFAGISYEQYF. The chain uses TRBV6-2 or TRBV6-3 and TRBJ2-7; weak D call: TRBD1 (5 bases). CDR1 is MNHEY, CDR2 SVGEGT, per germline. The CDR3 consists of 15 residues. V was cut by 4 bases and J by 0 bases, with 13 bases left in between.

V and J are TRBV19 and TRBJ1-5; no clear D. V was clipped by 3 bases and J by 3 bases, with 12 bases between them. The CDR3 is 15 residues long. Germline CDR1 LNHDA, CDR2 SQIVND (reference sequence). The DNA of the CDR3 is TGTGCCAGTAGTATTCGTGAACAGTCCAATCAGCCCCAGCATTTT. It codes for CASSIREQSNQPQHF.

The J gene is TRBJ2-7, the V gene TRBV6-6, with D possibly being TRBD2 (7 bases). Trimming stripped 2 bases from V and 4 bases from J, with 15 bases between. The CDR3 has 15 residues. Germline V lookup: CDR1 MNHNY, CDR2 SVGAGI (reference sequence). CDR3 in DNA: TGTGCCAGCAGTTACGAGGGGGGGGTTTCGTACGAGCAGTACTTC. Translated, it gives CASSYEGGVSYEQYF.

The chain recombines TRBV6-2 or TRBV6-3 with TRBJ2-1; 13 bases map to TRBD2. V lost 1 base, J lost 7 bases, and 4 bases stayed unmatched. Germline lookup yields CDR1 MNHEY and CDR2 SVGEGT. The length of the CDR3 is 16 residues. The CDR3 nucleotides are TGTGCCAGCAGTTACTGGACTAGCGGGAGTTCGAATGAGCAGTTCTTC. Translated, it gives CASSYWTSGSSNEQFF.

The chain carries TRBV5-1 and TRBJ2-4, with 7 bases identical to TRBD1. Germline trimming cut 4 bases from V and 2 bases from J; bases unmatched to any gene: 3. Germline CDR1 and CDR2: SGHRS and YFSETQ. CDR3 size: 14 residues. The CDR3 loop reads CASSLGQSKNIQYF. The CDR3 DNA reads TGCGCCAGCAGCCTGGGACAGTCCAAAAACATTCAGTACTTC.

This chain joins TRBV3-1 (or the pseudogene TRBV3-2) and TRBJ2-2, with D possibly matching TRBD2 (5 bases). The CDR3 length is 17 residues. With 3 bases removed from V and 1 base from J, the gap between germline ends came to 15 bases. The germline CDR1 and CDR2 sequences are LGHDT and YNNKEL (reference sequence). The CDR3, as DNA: TGTGCCAGCAGCCAGTGGGGAGCTTCTTTGAACACCGGGGAGCTGTTTTTT. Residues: CASSQWGASLNTGELFF.

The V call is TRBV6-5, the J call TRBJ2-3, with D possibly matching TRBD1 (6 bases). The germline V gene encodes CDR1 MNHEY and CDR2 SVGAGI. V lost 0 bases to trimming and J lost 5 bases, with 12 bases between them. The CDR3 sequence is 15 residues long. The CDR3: CASSYSVQGRDTQYF. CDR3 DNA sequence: TGTGCCAGCAGTTACTCAGTACAGGGTCGAGATACGCAGTATTTT.

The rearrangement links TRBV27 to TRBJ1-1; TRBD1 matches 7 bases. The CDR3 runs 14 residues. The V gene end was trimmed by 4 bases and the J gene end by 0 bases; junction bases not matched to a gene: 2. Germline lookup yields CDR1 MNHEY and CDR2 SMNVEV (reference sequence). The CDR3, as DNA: TGTGCCAGCAGTTCGGACAGGTTGAACACTGAAGCTTTCTTT. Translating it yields CASSSDRLNTEAFF.

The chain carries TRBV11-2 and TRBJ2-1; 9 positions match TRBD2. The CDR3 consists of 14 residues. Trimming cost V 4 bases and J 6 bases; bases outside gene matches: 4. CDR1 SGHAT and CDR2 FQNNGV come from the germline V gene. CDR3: CASSSGLAVNEQFF. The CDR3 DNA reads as TGTGCCAGCAGCTCGGGACTAGCAGTCAATGAGCAGTTCTTC.

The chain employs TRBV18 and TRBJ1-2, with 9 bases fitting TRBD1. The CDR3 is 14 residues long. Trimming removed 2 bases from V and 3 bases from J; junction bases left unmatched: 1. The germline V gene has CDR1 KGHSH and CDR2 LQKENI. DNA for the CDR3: TGTGCCAGCTCACCAGGGGACAGGGACTATGGCTACACCTTC. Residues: CASSPGDRDYGYTF.

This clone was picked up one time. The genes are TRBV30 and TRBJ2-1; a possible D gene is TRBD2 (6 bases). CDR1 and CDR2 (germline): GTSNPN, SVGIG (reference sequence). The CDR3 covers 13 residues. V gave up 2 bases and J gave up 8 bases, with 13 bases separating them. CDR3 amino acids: CAWSRREDDEQFF. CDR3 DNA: TGTGCCTGGAGTAGGAGGGAGGATGATGAGCAGTTCTTC.

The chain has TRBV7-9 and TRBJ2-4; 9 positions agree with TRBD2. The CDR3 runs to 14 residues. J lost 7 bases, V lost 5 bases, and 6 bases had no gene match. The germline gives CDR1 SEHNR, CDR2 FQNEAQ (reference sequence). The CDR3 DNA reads TGTGCCAGCAGCGCGGGAGGGCCCGGGAACATTCAGTACTTC. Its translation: CASSAGGPGNIQYF.

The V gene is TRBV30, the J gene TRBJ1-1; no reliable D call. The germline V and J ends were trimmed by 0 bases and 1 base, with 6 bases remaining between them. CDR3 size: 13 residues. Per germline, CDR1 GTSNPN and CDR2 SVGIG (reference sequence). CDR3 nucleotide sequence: TGTGCCTGGAGTGTACTTGGGAACACTGAAGCTTTCTTT. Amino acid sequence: CAWSVLGNTEAFF.

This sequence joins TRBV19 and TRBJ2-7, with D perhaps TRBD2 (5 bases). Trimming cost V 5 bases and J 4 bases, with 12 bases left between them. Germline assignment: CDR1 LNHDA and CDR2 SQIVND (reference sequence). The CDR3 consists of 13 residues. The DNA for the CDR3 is TGTGCCAGTAGTTTAAAGAGGGAGTACGAGCAGTACTTC. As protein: CASSLKREYEQYF.

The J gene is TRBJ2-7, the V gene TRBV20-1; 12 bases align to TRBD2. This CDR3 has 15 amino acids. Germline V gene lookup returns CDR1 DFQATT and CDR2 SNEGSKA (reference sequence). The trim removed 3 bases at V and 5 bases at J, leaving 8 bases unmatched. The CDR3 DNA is TGCAGTGCTAGTCGGCTAGCGGGAGGGTTCAACGAGCAGTACTTC. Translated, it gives CSASRLAGGFNEQYF.

The chain's CDR3 is CASSYSGGRANEQFF. The CDR3 DNA reads TGTGCCAGCAGCTACTCCGGCGGGAGGGCCAATGAGCAGTTCTTC. The chain has TRBV7-3 and TRBJ2-1; 9 bases fit TRBD2. Germline V lookup: CDR1 SGHTA, CDR2 FQGTGA. V was pared by 4 bases and J by 6 bases, with 7 bases of the junction left unmatched. CDR3 size: 15 residues.

The CDR3: CASSLEWEGGTQYF. The CDR3 region has the DNA TGTGCCAGCAGCTTAGAGTGGGAGGGAGGTACGCAGTATTTT. The chain couples TRBV13 to TRBJ2-3; 7 bases agree with TRBD2. Germline V gene sequence: CDR1 PRHDT, CDR2 FYEKMQ (reference sequence). V shed 1 base and J 8 bases; nucleotides not matched to a gene: 6. The CDR3 spans 14 residues.

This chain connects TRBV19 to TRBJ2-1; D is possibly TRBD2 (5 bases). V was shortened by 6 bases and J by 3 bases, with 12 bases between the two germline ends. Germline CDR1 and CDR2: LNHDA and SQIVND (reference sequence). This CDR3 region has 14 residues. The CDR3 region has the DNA TGTGCCAGTAGACCCCGTAGCGACTACAATGAGCAGTTCTTC. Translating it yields CASRPRSDYNEQFF. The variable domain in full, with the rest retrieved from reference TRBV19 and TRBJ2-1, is DGGITQSPKYLFRKEGQNVTLSCEQNLNHDAMYWYRQDPGQGLRLIYYSQIVNDFQKGDIAEGYSVSREKKESFPLTVTSAQKNPTAFYLCASRPRSDYNEQFFGPGTRLTVL.

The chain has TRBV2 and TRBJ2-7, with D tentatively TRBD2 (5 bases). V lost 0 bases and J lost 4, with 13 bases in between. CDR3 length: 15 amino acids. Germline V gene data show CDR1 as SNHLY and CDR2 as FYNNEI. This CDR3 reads CASSEAERSGYEQYF. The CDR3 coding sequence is TGTGCCAGCAGTGAAGCGGAGCGGTCGGGTTACGAGCAGTACTTC. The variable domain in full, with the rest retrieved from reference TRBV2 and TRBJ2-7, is EPEVTQTPSHQVTQMGQEVILRCVPISNHLYFYWYRQILGQKVEFLVSFYNNEISEKSEIFDDQFSVERPDGSNFTLKIRSTKLEDSAMYFCASSEAERSGYEQYFGPGTRLTVT.

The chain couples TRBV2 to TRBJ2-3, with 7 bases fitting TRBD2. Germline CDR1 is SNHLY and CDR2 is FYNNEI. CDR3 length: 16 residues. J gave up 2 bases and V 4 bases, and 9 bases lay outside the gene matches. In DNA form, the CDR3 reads TGTGCCAGCAGTGTCGGACTAGTACGGGCCACAGATACGCAGTATTTT. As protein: CASSVGLVRATDTQYF.

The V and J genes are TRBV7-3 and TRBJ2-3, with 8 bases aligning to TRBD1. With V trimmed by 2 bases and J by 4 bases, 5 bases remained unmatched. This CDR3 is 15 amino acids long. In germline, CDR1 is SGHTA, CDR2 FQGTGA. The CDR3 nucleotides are TGTGCCAGCAGCTTACAGGGGGCTGGACCAGATACGCAGTATTTT. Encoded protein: CASSLQGAGPDTQYF.